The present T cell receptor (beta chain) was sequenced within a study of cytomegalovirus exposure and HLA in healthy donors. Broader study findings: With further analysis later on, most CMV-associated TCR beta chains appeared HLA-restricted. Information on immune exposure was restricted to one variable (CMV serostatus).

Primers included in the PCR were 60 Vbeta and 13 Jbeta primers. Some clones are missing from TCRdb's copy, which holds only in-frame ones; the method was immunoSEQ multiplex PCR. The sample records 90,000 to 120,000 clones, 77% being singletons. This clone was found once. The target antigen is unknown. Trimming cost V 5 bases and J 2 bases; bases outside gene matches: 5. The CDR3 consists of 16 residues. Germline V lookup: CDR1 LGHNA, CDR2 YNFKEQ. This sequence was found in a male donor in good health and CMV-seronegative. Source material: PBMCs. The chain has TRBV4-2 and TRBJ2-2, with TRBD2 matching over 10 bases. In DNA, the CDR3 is TGTGCCAGCAGCGTCTCTAGCGGGGGAAACACCGGGGAGCTGTTTTTT. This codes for CASSVSSGGNTGELFF.